Listed here is a single T cell receptor (beta chain). Antigen unknown. This entry belongs to a study of T cell responses to AZD1222 COVID-19 vaccine. Study as a whole: Analyses pooled second doses at about 4 or about 12 weeks.

Study results and limitations: Recipients of two AZD1222 doses showed rising Spike-specific TCR breadth and depth. Females made up more of the donors, who were largely white British, and clonal diversity may have come out too low.

Here immunoSEQ multiplex PCR was the method, and the copy in TCRdb shows in-frame clones only, minus some. The sample consists of roughly 120,000 clones, roughly 91% of them appearing once. The V gene lost 6 bases and the J gene lost 6 bases, with 17 bases spanning the gap. Germline loops: CDR1 PRHDT, CDR2 FYEKMQ (reference sequence). The CDR3 totals 15 residues. The source of this sequence is an adult in good health. This chain uses TRBV13 with TRBJ2-2; perhaps D is TRBD1 or TRBD2 (6 bases each). The source material was peripheral blood, sampled on day 0 of AZD1222 vaccination. CDR3 loop: CASSRTFGGPGELFF. The CDR3 DNA reads as TGTGCCAGCAGTCGTACCTTCGGGGGCCCCGGGGAGCTGTTTTTT.